Each of the 27 T cell receptor beta chains below was sequenced from the same sample in a study of identical twins. TCRdb redid the calling of the 5' RACE reads with MiXCR, one entry per CDR3 protein. The top ten clones hold roughly 0.9% of a sample with about 520,000 distinct CDR3 sequences, 22% of them seen once. These data also featured in a second study, about T cells expressing NK-cell markers.

The specimen sequenced was CD4+ T cells sorted from blood. The receptors derive from a woman younger than 30 in good health.

The chain joins TRBV5-1 to TRBJ2-4; D gene ambiguous. CDR3 length equals 15 residues. From germline, CDR1 is SGHRS and CDR2 YFSETQ. With 0 bases removed from V and 8 bases from J, the gap between germline ends came to 15 bases. CDR3 in amino acids: CASSLEGPTVDIQYF. As DNA, the CDR3 is TGCGCCAGCAGCTTGGAGGGCCCAACGGTGGACATTCAGTACTTC.

This clonotype was seen more than once but under ten times. The CDR3: CASSFSSGYEQYF. DNA for the CDR3: TGTGCCAGCAGCTTCAGTAGCGGCTACGAGCAGTACTTC. This sequence joins TRBV7-9 and TRBJ2-7; TRBD2 might be the D (6 bases). With 3 bases removed from V and 3 bases from J, the gap between germline ends came to 9 bases. Germline CDR1 SEHNR, CDR2 FQNEAQ (reference sequence). This CDR3 comprises 13 residues.

This clonotype occurred once. V and J are TRBV28 and TRBJ2-7; TRBD2 matches at 9 bases. The CDR3 loop spans 15 amino acids. V shed 7 bases, J shed 1 base, and the junction held 8 bases outside the gene matches. Germline loops: CDR1 MDHEN, CDR2 SYDVKM. CDR3 in amino acids: CASTPREGPSYEQYF. CDR3 sequence (DNA): TGTGCCAGCACCCCGCGGGAGGGGCCTTCCTACGAGCAGTACTTC.

The chain couples TRBV6-2 or TRBV6-3 to TRBJ2-7, with D unclear. The CDR3 loop spans 13 amino acids. CDR1 is MNHEY, CDR2 SVGEGT, per germline. The V end was cut by 0 bases, the J end by 2 bases, with 5 bases between. The CDR3 sequence: CASSYSAPYEQYF. The CDR3 DNA reads TGTGCCAGCAGTTACTCAGCCCCCTACGAGCAGTACTTC.

V and J are TRBV27 and TRBJ2-7, with 8 bases fitting TRBD2. Trimming at V came to 1 base and at J to 7 bases, leaving 15 bases not matched to a gene. CDR3 length: 17 residues. From germline, CDR1 is MNHEY and CDR2 SMNVEV (reference sequence). In nucleotides, the CDR3 is TGTGCCAGCAGTTTATACCTCAGCGGGAGATCCCTCGGGGAGCAGTACTTC. Protein sequence: CASSLYLSGRSLGEQYF.

The chain has TRBV7-6 and TRBJ1-1; D remains ambiguous. V lost 3 bases and J 6 bases, leaving 11 bases between the germline ends. Per the germline V gene, CDR1 is SGHVS and CDR2 is FNYEAQ. This CDR3 has 13 residues. The CDR3 region is CASSFRPGSEAFF. CDR3 nucleotides: TGTGCCAGCAGCTTCCGCCCGGGGTCTGAAGCTTTCTTT. The full variable domain, its missing parts supplied by reference TRBV7-6 and TRBJ1-1, is GAGVSQSPRYKVTKRGQDVALRCDPISGHVSLYWYRQALGQGPEFLTYFNYEAQQDKSGLPNDRFSAERPEGSISTLTIQRTEQRDSAMYRCASSFRPGSEAFFGQGTRLTVV.

The rearrangement joins TRBV20-1 to TRBJ2-5; the D gene is possibly TRBD1 (6 bases). CDR3 size: 12 residues. Trimming took off 4 bases at V and 5 bases at J, with 11 bases between the two ends. CDR1 is DFQATT and CDR2 is SNEGSKA in the germline V gene (reference sequence). The DNA of the CDR3 is TGCAGTGCTACCAGGGGACGGGAGACCCAGTACTTC. Its translation is CSATRGRETQYF.

This chain connects TRBV11-2 to TRBJ2-1; perhaps TRBD2 as D (5 bases). The V gene's germline CDR1 is SGHAT and CDR2 FQNNGV. The CDR3 is 13 residues long. With 1 base removed from V and 9 bases from J, the gap between germline ends came to 10 bases. In DNA form, the CDR3 reads TGTGCCAGCAGCTTAGCGGGGATTACTGAGCAGTTCTTC. It yields the protein CASSLAGITEQFF.

The rearrangement uses TRBV6-5 and TRBJ2-3, with D unresolved. The V end was cut by 0 bases, the J end by 5 bases, with 9 bases between. The germline V gene has CDR1 MNHEY and CDR2 SVGAGI. This CDR3 comprises 14 residues. CDR3 amino acids: CASSYSKLQDTQYF. The CDR3 DNA reads as TGTGCCAGCAGTTACTCGAAGCTGCAAGATACGCAGTATTTT.

V and J are TRBV5-1 and TRBJ1-4; maybe TRBD1 (5 bases). The CDR3 sequence is 15 residues long. Germline loops: CDR1 SGHRS, CDR2 YFSETQ. The V and J ends lost 3 bases and 5 bases respectively, with 14 bases between them. Here the CDR3 DNA reads TGCGCCAGCAGCTCATTATACAGGCCCAATGAAAAACTGTTTTTT. This translates into CASSSLYRPNEKLFF.

The CDR3 is CASSQSLQGGTGELFF. CDR3 nucleotide sequence: TGTGCCAGCAGCCAATCCTTACAGGGGGGCACCGGGGAGCTGTTTTTT. The J gene is TRBJ2-2, the V gene TRBV3-1; 8 bases line up with TRBD1. Germline lookup yields CDR1 LGHDT and CDR2 YNNKEL (reference sequence). Losses at the gene ends were 2 bases for V and 4 bases for J; bases not matched to a gene: 6. CDR3 length equals 16 residues.

The chain recombines TRBV12-5 with TRBJ2-3, with D perhaps TRBD1 (5 bases). The CDR3 contains 14 residues. Germline V gives CDR1 LGHNT, CDR2 FRNRAP. The germline V and J ends were trimmed by 1 base and 6 bases, with 11 bases remaining between them. The CDR3 sequence: CASGLGTSGDTQYF. DNA of the CDR3: TGTGCTAGTGGTTTGGGGACATCTGGGGATACGCAGTATTTT.

This clonotype was detected a few times. The genes are TRBV20-1 and TRBJ2-7; 7 bases are shared with TRBD2. The CDR3 runs 15 residues. V was clipped by 0 bases and J by 3 bases; unmatched bases: 8. Looked up from germline, CDR1 is DFQATT and CDR2 is SNEGSKA (reference sequence). CDR3 bases: TGCAGTGCTAGAGACGGACTAGGCCTGGGCTACGAGCAGTACTTC. Protein: CSARDGLGLGYEQYF.

V gene TRBV20-1 combines with J gene TRBJ2-7; 7 nucleotides line up with TRBD2. The CDR3 is 14 residues long. V lost 5 bases to trimming and J lost 4 bases; unmatched junction nucleotides: 11. The V gene's germline CDR1 is DFQATT and CDR2 SNEGSKA (reference sequence). The CDR3 DNA reads TGCAGTGCTCCCAACCCAAATAGCGGGTACGAGCAGTACTTC. Protein sequence: CSAPNPNSGYEQYF.

This chain connects TRBV5-1 to TRBJ2-3; 9 bases agree with TRBD2. Germline values: CDR1 SGHRS, CDR2 YFSETQ. The V gene end was trimmed by 4 bases and the J gene end by 0 bases; junction bases not matched to a gene: 9. The CDR3 is 17 amino acids. The CDR3 DNA follows: TGCGCCAGCAGCCTCACGACCAGCGGGGGGAGCACAGATACGCAGTATTTT. It codes for CASSLTTSGGSTDTQYF.

The V and J genes are TRBV5-1 and TRBJ2-7; 7 bases are shared with TRBD2. The junction had 7 bases not matched to a gene; V was cut back by 0 bases and J by 4 bases. Germline V CDR1 and CDR2: SGHRS, YFSETQ. There are 15 residues in the CDR3. This CDR3 is CASSLVGGPRYEQYF. As DNA, the CDR3 is TGCGCCAGCAGCTTGGTGGGAGGGCCTAGGTACGAGCAGTACTTC.

DNA for the CDR3: TGTGCCAGCAGTTTAGAACGGTCCACTGAAGCTTTCTTT. Amino acids: CASSLERSTEAFF. The chain links TRBV12-3 or TRBV12-4 to TRBJ1-1; D unresolved. V dropped 1 base and J dropped 4 bases, with 7 bases sitting between them. There are 13 residues in the CDR3.

This clonotype was observed a handful of times. The gene calls are TRBV29-1 and TRBJ2-7; 7 positions agree with TRBD1. CDR3 length: 17 amino acids. Losses at the gene ends were 6 bases for V and 4 bases for J; bases not matched to a gene: 21. Per the germline V gene, CDR1 is SQVTM and CDR2 is ANQGSEA. In DNA, the CDR3 is TGCAGCGTGACGGTGGGGTACAGGGGAAAGGCGGTATACGAGCAGTACTTC. This gives the protein CSVTVGYRGKAVYEQYF.

CDR3 loop: CASRASFTEAFF. As DNA, the CDR3 is TGTGCCAGCAGGGCGTCGTTCACTGAAGCTTTCTTT. The chain links TRBV6-5 to TRBJ1-1; D unresolved. This CDR3 comprises 12 residues. Germline lookup yields CDR1 MNHEY and CDR2 SVGAGI. V was pared by 6 bases and J by 4 bases, with 9 bases between.

About this clonotype itself: At one boundary the junction diverges from the germline segment, which might be a read error. The chain joins TRBV11-2 to TRBJ2-1; 8 bases line up with TRBD1. The CDR3 spans 14 residues. The germline V gene encodes CDR1 SGHAT and CDR2 FQNNGV. The CDR3 region is CASSPFRGLNKQFF. CDR3 bases: TGTGCCAGCAGCCCCTTCAGGGGGCTCAATAAGCAGTTCTTC.

This clonotype was seen ten or more times. The chain recombines TRBV29-1 with TRBJ2-5, with 7 bases fitting TRBD1. This CDR3 is 15 amino acids long. The germline gives CDR1 SQVTM, CDR2 ANQGSEA. Trimming cost V 1 base and J 2 bases; bases outside gene matches: 7. The CDR3 is CSVEGRGRGQETQYF. CDR3 DNA sequence: TGCAGCGTTGAAGGCAGGGGCAGGGGGCAAGAGACCCAGTACTTC.

Points on this clonotype: The germline gene is not matched at one end of the junction; a read error may be the cause. This chain links TRBV12-3 or TRBV12-4 with TRBJ1-3; the D is unclear. The CDR3 has 16 residues. The CDR3 region has the DNA TGTGCCAGCAGTTTAGACGGAGGCTACTCTGGGAACACCATATATTTT. This gives the protein CASSLDGGYSGNTIYF.

There are a few counts of this clonotype. This chain connects TRBV20-1 to TRBJ2-1; 7 bases align to TRBD2. This CDR3 is 14 amino acids long. Germline V gives CDR1 DFQATT, CDR2 SNEGSKA (reference sequence). Unmatched junction bases numbered 11, after V lost 5 bases and J lost 7 bases. The CDR3 is CSALGTGLENEQFF. The CDR3 DNA follows: TGCAGTGCTCTCGGGACTGGACTAGAGAATGAGCAGTTCTTC.

CDR3 in amino acids: CASSIRVAGWYEQYF. CDR3 coding DNA: TGTGCCAGTAGTATCCGGGTAGCGGGTTGGTACGAGCAGTACTTC. This chain joins TRBV19 and TRBJ2-7, with 7 positions matching TRBD2. This CDR3 has 15 residues. CDR1 is LNHDA and CDR2 is SQIVND in the germline V gene (reference sequence). V dropped 3 bases and J dropped 4; count of bases not matched to a gene: 9.

The V call is TRBV6-2 or TRBV6-3, the J call TRBJ2-5, with D unclear. The CDR3 is 14 amino acids. Between the trimmed V and J ends, which lost 5 bases and 2 bases, there was a span of 12 bases. The germline V gene has CDR1 MNHEY and CDR2 SVGEGT. The CDR3 here is CASSARTPQETQYF. For the CDR3, the DNA is TGTGCCAGCAGTGCCAGGACCCCTCAAGAGACCCAGTACTTC.

This chain uses TRBV5-4 with TRBJ2-7, with TRBD1 matching 8 bases. The germline V gene has CDR1 SGHNT and CDR2 YYREEE (reference sequence). The CDR3 is 14 residues long. The J segment lost 5 bases and the V segment lost 0 bases, leaving 4 bases of the junction unmatched. The CDR3 DNA reads TGTGCCAGCAGCTTGGGACAGGGGACCAACGAGCAGTACTTC. This sequence encodes CASSLGQGTNEQYF.

This clonotype was detected only a few times. The chain joins TRBV5-5 to TRBJ2-1; possibly TRBD2 for D (5 bases). V was cut by 4 bases and J by 6 bases, with 11 bases left in between. CDR3 length: 13 amino acids. Looked up from germline, CDR1 is SGHKS and CDR2 is YYEKEE (reference sequence). The CDR3 loop reads CASSRAGLNEQFF. CDR3 sequence (DNA): TGTGCCAGCAGCCGGGCGGGCCTCAATGAGCAGTTCTTC. Drawing the rest from reference TRBV5-5 and TRBJ2-1, the complete variable domain is DAGVTQSPTHLIKTRGQQVTLRCSPISGHKSVSWYQQVLGQGPQFIFQYYEKEERGRGNFPDRFSARQFPNYSSELNVNALLLGDSALYLCASSRAGLNEQFFGPGTRLTVL.